The 29 T cell receptor beta chains in this list originate from one sample, sequenced in a study of blood T cells in healthy people across ages. It was with a sample-barcoded 5' primer and a J-beta primer mix that a second PCR of roughly 6 to 12 cycles was run. TCRdb re-analysed the 5' RACE reads in MiXCR, keeping a single row per CDR3 protein. The sample consists of around 990,000 distinct CDR3 sequences, roughly two fifths of them appearing once. The specimen sequenced was blood. All receptors come from a man aged 18-30 years in good health.

The genes are TRBV15 and TRBJ1-4, with TRBD1 identical over 7 bases. There are 15 residues in the CDR3. Trimming cost V 5 bases and J 6 bases; bases outside gene matches: 9. Germline V CDR1 and CDR2: LNHNV, YYDKDF (reference sequence). The DNA of the CDR3 is TGTGCCACCAGCTGGGGCTCCGGGACAGATGAAAAACTGTTTTTT. This encodes CATSWGSGTDEKLFF.

This clonotype has a handful of counts. V gene TRBV20-1 combines with J gene TRBJ2-3; 16 bases are a match to TRBD2. The junction had 6 bases not matched to a gene; V was cut back by 3 bases and J by 3 bases. This CDR3 has 17 amino acids. Germline loops: CDR1 DFQATT, CDR2 SNEGSKA (reference sequence). The CDR3, as DNA: TGCAGTGCTAGCCCAGGGACTAGCGGGGGGGCGACAGATACGCAGTATTTT. This encodes CSASPGTSGGATDTQYF.

This clonotype appeared many times. The chain has TRBV9 and TRBJ2-1, with a weak D call TRBD2 (6 bases). The CDR3 is made up of 14 amino acids. Germline CDR1 reads SGDLS; CDR2 reads YYNGEE. Trimming shortened V by 4 bases and J by 5 bases, and 13 bases separated the two germline ends. CDR3 loop: CASSPRDSHNEQFF. The DNA for the CDR3 is TGTGCCAGCAGCCCCCGGGACTCACACAATGAGCAGTTCTTC.

The chain joins TRBV7-6 to TRBJ2-3; either TRBD1 or TRBD2 may fit D (6 bases each). Trimming removed 0 bases at V and 2 bases at J, with 15 bases between. Germline CDR1 SGHVS, CDR2 FNYEAQ. The CDR3 covers 17 residues. In DNA, the CDR3 is TGTGCCAGCAGCTTAGCGCCCGGGGGCGGCCACACAGATACGCAGTATTTT. As protein: CASSLAPGGGHTDTQYF.

The chain links TRBV12-3 or TRBV12-4 to TRBJ2-1; perhaps TRBD2 as D (6 bases). This CDR3 is built from 14 residues. V was clipped by 8 bases and J by 9 bases, with 20 bases between them. The CDR3 DNA follows: TGTGCCAGCTCCTGGGGACTTGGGACCGGTGAGCAGTTCTTC. Protein product: CASSWGLGTGEQFF.

CDR3 sequence reads: CASSLVRAMNTEAFF. In DNA form, the CDR3 reads TGTGCCAGCAGTTTAGTCCGTGCCATGAACACTGAAGCTTTCTTT. V usage is TRBV27 and J usage is TRBJ1-1; D is uncertain. V was shortened by 2 bases and J by 0 bases, with 10 bases between the two germline ends. The CDR3 loop spans 15 amino acids. Germline values: CDR1 MNHEY, CDR2 SMNVEV (reference sequence).

This clonotype showed up just a few times. The CDR3 is CASSLTVEQALSPNYGYTF. The CDR3 DNA reads as TGTGCCAGCAGTTTGACTGTGGAGCAGGCCCTCTCCCCTAACTATGGCTACACCTTC. The chain employs TRBV27 and TRBJ1-2; D is unresolved. Germline CDR1 and CDR2: MNHEY and SMNVEV (reference sequence). The CDR3 runs 19 residues. Trimming cost V 3 bases and J 0 bases, with 23 bases left between them.

CDR3 amino acids: CASRGSGLNEQYF. The CDR3 bases are TGTGCCAGCAGAGGCAGCGGGTTGAACGAGCAGTACTTC. The V and J genes are TRBV6-1 and TRBJ2-5, with a possible D match to TRBD2 (6 bases). The J call may not be correct, given that the DNA end is closer to TRBJ2-7. From germline, CDR1 is MNHNS and CDR2 SASEGT. The CDR3 runs 13 residues.

A few counts support this clonotype. The J gene is TRBJ2-3, the V gene TRBV28; TRBD2 matches at 9 bases. V dropped 4 bases and J dropped 6; count of bases not matched to a gene: 11. The CDR3 is 16 amino acids. Germline values: CDR1 MDHEN, CDR2 SYDVKM. The CDR3 DNA is TGTGCCAGCAGTTCCCTAGCGGGACCATCTGGGGATACGCAGTATTTT. It specifies CASSSLAGPSGDTQYF.

This chain connects TRBV3-1 to TRBJ2-7, with D perhaps matching TRBD1 or TRBD2 (5 bases each). V lost 1 base to trimming and J lost 6 bases, with 19 bases between them. Germline values: CDR1 LGHDT, CDR2 YNNKEL (reference sequence). The CDR3 totals 16 residues. The CDR3 nucleotides read TGTGCCAGCAGCCAAGGAGCAGGGACCTTTTTTTCCGAGCAGTACTTC. Translated: CASSQGAGTFFSEQYF.

J is TRBJ2-2 and V is TRBV4-2; the D gene is possibly TRBD2 (5 bases). Germline V gene lookup returns CDR1 LGHNA and CDR2 YNFKEQ. Deletions cut 4 bases from V and 0 bases from J, with 12 bases between. The CDR3 covers 16 residues. CDR3 in DNA: TGTGCCAGCAGCCGACGGACGGGGACGAACACCGGGGAGCTGTTTTTT. Amino acid sequence: CASSRRTGTNTGELFF.

This clonotype was counted between two and nine times. The genes are TRBV5-1 and TRBJ2-1; D uncertain. Trimming removed 0 bases at V and 4 bases at J, with 11 bases between. The CDR3 is 15 amino acids. CDR1 SGHRS and CDR2 YFSETQ come from the germline V gene. The CDR3: CASSLEGREYNEQFF. DNA for the CDR3: TGCGCCAGCAGCTTGGAGGGAAGAGAATACAATGAGCAGTTCTTC. Variable domain in full (rest from reference TRBV5-1 and TRBJ2-1): KAGVTQTPRYLIKTRGQQVTLSCSPISGHRSVSWYQQTPGQGLQFLFEYFSETQRNKGNFPGRFSGRQFSNSRSEMNVSTLELGDSALYLCASSLEGREYNEQFFGPGTRLTVL.

Ten or more counts support this clonotype. The CDR3 loop is CASRSSSGLNNEQFF. CDR3 sequence (DNA): TGCGCCAGCCGGTCATCTAGCGGACTTAACAATGAGCAGTTCTTC. V gene TRBV10-2 combines with J gene TRBJ2-1, with 7 bases that match TRBD2. Trimming took 8 bases from V and 5 from J; bases not matched to a gene: 12. The length of the CDR3 is 15 residues. The V gene's germline CDR1 is WSHSY and CDR2 SAAADI.

This chain uses TRBV6-2 or TRBV6-3 with TRBJ1-5; D gene unclear. V lost 2 bases and J 0 bases, leaving 5 bases between the germline ends. The CDR3 length is 14 residues. Germline lookup yields CDR1 MNHEY and CDR2 SVGEGT. The CDR3 DNA is TGTGCCAGCAGTTACCGAATTAGCAATCAGCCCCAGCATTTT. Amino acid sequence: CASSYRISNQPQHF.

The chain employs TRBV11-2 and TRBJ2-1; 7 bases align to TRBD2. Trimming cost V 5 bases and J 6 bases; bases outside gene matches: 4. The CDR3 spans 13 residues. Germline CDR1 reads SGHAT; CDR2 reads FQNNGV. The CDR3 loop is CASSGSSGNEQFF. CDR3 DNA sequence: TGTGCCAGCAGCGGATCTAGCGGCAATGAGCAGTTCTTC. Looking up the rest from reference TRBV11-2 and TRBJ2-1 gives the full variable domain: EAGVAQSPRYKIIEKRQSVAFWCNPISGHATLYWYQQILGQGPKLLIQFQNNGVVDDSQLPKDRFSAERLKGVDSTLKIQPAKLEDSAVYLCASSGSSGNEQFFGPGTRLTVL.

This chain uses TRBV6-5 with TRBJ1-2, with D tentatively TRBD1 (6 bases). The V and J ends lost 6 bases and 3 bases respectively, with 14 bases between them. Per germline, CDR1 MNHEY and CDR2 SVGAGI. This CDR3 spans 14 amino acids. In nucleotides, the CDR3 is TGTGCCAGCAGGTTCGGGGGCGTCGACTATGGCTACACCTTC. It encodes CASRFGGVDYGYTF.

V gene TRBV4-3 combines with J gene TRBJ1-4, with D perhaps matching TRBD1 (5 bases). The CDR3 spans 15 residues. V was pared by 0 bases and J by 5 bases, with 10 bases between. Germline loops: CDR1 LGHNA, CDR2 YSLEER. In DNA form, the CDR3 reads TGCGCCAGCAGCCAAGATTCCCAGGGCAATGAAAAACTGTTTTTT. Protein sequence: CASSQDSQGNEKLFF.

On this clonotype itself: This sequence may be a read error, since a much larger clone differs from it by one base. The rearrangement uses TRBV7-2 and TRBJ2-1; 8 bases match TRBD1. The CDR3 runs 15 residues. Germline assignment: CDR1 SGHTA and CDR2 FQGNSA. The CDR3, as DNA: TGTGCCAGCAGCCGACAGGGGAGCTCCTACAATGCGCAGTTCTTC. Its protein is CASSRQGSSYNAQFF.

Ten or more counts support this clonotype. V usage is TRBV6-2 or TRBV6-3 and J usage is TRBJ2-5; 9 nucleotides match TRBD2. The CDR3 sequence is 16 residues long. V trimming: 6 bases; J trimming: 5 bases; junction bases outside the gene matches: 13. Per germline, CDR1 MNHEY and CDR2 SVGEGT. Written as DNA, the CDR3 is TGTGCCAGCAGGAATCCTAGCGGGGTAACGTGGGAGACCCAGTACTTC. Protein: CASRNPSGVTWETQYF.

Notes on this clonotype: This may come from a read error, since a much larger clone is one base off. J is TRBJ2-3 and V is TRBV2; 8 bases are shared with TRBD2. J lost 0 bases, V lost 5 bases, and 4 bases had no gene match. CDR1 is SNHLY and CDR2 is FYNNEI in the germline V gene. The CDR3 totals 15 residues. The CDR3, as DNA: TGTGCCAGCAGTCAAATAGCGGGGAGCACAGATACGCAGTATTTT. Its translation is CASSQIAGSTDTQYF.

The rearrangement uses TRBV20-1 and TRBJ1-6; no definite D call. V lost 0 bases and J lost 2, with 20 bases in between. The germline CDR1 and CDR2 sequences are DFQATT and SNEGSKA (reference sequence). CDR3 length: 19 amino acids. The CDR3 bases are TGCAGTGCTAGAGACCGCGACCGCCCCGGGGTTCCCTATAATTCACCCCTCCACTTT. This codes for CSARDRDRPGVPYNSPLHF.

V and J are TRBV29-1 and TRBJ1-1; TRBD1 matches 8 bases. J gave up 4 bases and V 3 bases, and 13 bases lay outside the gene matches. Germline loops: CDR1 SQVTM, CDR2 ANQGSEA. The CDR3 sequence is 16 residues long. The CDR3 sequence: CSVEAGGPPRGTEAFF. The CDR3 nucleotides are TGCAGCGTTGAGGCAGGGGGCCCCCCTAGGGGCACTGAAGCTTTCTTT.

The chain combines TRBV4-2 with TRBJ2-3; either TRBD1 or TRBD2 may supply D (5 bases each). In germline, CDR1 is LGHNA, CDR2 YNFKEQ. Trimming cost V 4 bases and J 1 base, with 15 bases left between them. This CDR3 is built from 16 residues. The CDR3 sequence is CASSLGTGIGTDTQYF. CDR3 bases: TGTGCCAGCAGCCTAGGGACGGGGATCGGCACAGATACGCAGTATTTT.

This clonotype was seen just once. The chain uses TRBV4-1 and TRBJ1-6, with no clear D. Germline loops: CDR1 MGHRA, CDR2 YSYEKL. V was trimmed by 1 base and J by 7 bases, leaving 8 bases between them. The CDR3 covers 14 residues. The CDR3 reads CASSQGVRNSPLHF. CDR3 in DNA: TGCGCCAGCAGCCAAGGGGTGCGAAATTCACCCCTCCACTTT.

This clonotype has more than one count but fewer than ten. This sequence joins TRBV7-8 and TRBJ1-5; 8 bases map to TRBD1. The V segment lost 5 bases and the J segment 5 bases; nucleotides outside the gene matches: 5. From germline, CDR1 is SGHVS and CDR2 FQNEAQ. The CDR3 extends over 14 amino acids. CDR3 DNA: TGTGCCAGCAGCGTCGGACAGGGAGATCAGCCCCAGCATTTT. Translating gives CASSVGQGDQPQHF.

This clonotype has a handful of counts. The chain uses TRBV13 and TRBJ1-2; D is unclear. V was clipped by 3 bases and J by 2 bases, with 25 bases between them. The CDR3 contains 19 residues. The germline V gene encodes CDR1 PRHDT and CDR2 FYEKMQ (reference sequence). The CDR3 loop is CASSFAFRGKRSRNYGYTF. The CDR3 DNA reads TGTGCCAGCAGCTTTGCATTTCGAGGCAAACGCTCGCGGAACTATGGCTACACCTTC.

The gene calls are TRBV6-5 and TRBJ1-1; D is ambiguous. The germline V and J ends were trimmed by 7 bases and 6 bases, with 18 bases remaining between them. CDR1 MNHEY and CDR2 SVGAGI come from the germline V gene. The CDR3 consists of 14 residues. The CDR3: CASIEGEGGAEAFF. The CDR3 nucleotides read TGTGCCAGCATCGAGGGAGAGGGAGGCGCTGAAGCTTTCTTT.

The chain employs TRBV24-1 and TRBJ2-1; D may be TRBD1 (5 bases). The CDR3 is 13 residues long. Germline V gene lookup returns CDR1 KGHDR and CDR2 SFDVKD. Deletions cut 8 bases from V and 4 bases from J, with 11 bases between. The CDR3 region is CATTRQLYNEQFF. The CDR3 DNA sequence: TGTGCCACCACGAGACAGCTTTACAATGAGCAGTTCTTC.

CDR3 sequence: CSAAGTADEQYF. CDR3 bases: TGCAGCGCGGCCGGGACCGCAGACGAGCAGTACTTC. The chain joins TRBV29-1 to TRBJ2-5, with D tentatively TRBD1 or TRBD2 (5 bases each). The J call is in doubt because the DNA end fits TRBJ2-7 better. Per the germline V gene, CDR1 is SQVTM and CDR2 is ANQGSEA. The CDR3 contains 12 residues.